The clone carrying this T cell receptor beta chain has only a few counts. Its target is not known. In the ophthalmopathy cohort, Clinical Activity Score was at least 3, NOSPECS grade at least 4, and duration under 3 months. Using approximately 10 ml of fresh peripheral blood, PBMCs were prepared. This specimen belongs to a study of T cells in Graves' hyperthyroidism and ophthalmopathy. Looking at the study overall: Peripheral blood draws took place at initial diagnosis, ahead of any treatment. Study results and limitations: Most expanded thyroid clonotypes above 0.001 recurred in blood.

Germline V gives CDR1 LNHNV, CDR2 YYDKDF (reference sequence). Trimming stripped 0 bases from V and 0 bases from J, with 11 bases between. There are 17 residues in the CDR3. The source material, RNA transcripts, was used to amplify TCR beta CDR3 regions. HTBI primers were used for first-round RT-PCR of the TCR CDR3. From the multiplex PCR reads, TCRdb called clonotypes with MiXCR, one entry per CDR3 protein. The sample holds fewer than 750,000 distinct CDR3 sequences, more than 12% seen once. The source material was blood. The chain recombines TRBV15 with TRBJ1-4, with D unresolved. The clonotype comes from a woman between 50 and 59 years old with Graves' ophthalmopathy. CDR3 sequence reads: CATSREWTGATNEKLFF. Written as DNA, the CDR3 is TGTGCCACCAGCAGAGAGTGGACTGGTGCAACTAATGAAAAACTGTTTTTT.